This TCR beta chain is drawn from a study of T cells in Graves' hyperthyroidism and ophthalmopathy. General observations from the study: Clonotypes that were expanded in thyroid above 0.001 mostly appeared in blood too.

Note on this clonotype: Its target is unknown.

Patients having uncontrolled infection, another autoimmune disease, pregnancy or lactation were not included. Amplification of TCR beta CDR3 regions used RNA as the template. First-round RT-PCR with HTBI primers amplified the TCR CDR3 region. TCRdb itself ran the multiplex PCR reads through MiXCR, one entry per CDR3 protein. There are approximately 430,000 distinct CDR3 sequences in the sample; about 14% occur only once, and approximately 13% lies in the top ten. Germline V gene lookup returns CDR1 SEHNR and CDR2 FQNEAQ (reference sequence). V lost 5 bases to trimming and J lost 2 bases, with 12 bases between them. This CDR3 region has 14 residues.

This sequence was found in a man between 18 and 29 years old with Graves' ophthalmopathy. The sample comprised blood. The chain couples TRBV7-9 to TRBJ2-5, with D possibly being TRBD1 (5 bases). DNA of the CDR3: TGTGCCAGCAGCCGACGGGCAGGGCAAGAGACCCAGTACTTC. Protein sequence: CASSRRAGQETQYF.